The sample holds one count of the clone carrying this T cell receptor (beta chain). The antigen is not known. A multiplex PCR was run with 60 Vbeta primers and 13 Jbeta primers. Data came from immunoSEQ multiplex PCR; TCRdb stores just in-frame clones and leaves some out. The repertoire holds 95,000 to 150,000 clones, with less than 85% as singletons. This record comes from a study of cytomegalovirus exposure and HLA in healthy donors. Findings and caveats of the study: In a later analysis, V- and J-gene trimming of beta chains associated with a DCLRE1C missense variant, replicated independently.

The V end lost 2 bases, the J end lost 1 base, and 9 bases lay between the germline ends. This CDR3 region has 16 residues. Germline CDR1 is MGHRA and CDR2 is YSYEKL. The sequence derives from a woman between 35 and 50 years old in good health and CMV-seronegative. The chain couples TRBV4-1 to TRBJ2-6; D ambiguous. Sample: PBMCs. CDR3 sequence (DNA): TGCGCCAGCAGCCAATTATTCCGTTCTGGGGCCAACGTCCTGACTTTC. Translation gives CASSQLFRSGANVLTF.